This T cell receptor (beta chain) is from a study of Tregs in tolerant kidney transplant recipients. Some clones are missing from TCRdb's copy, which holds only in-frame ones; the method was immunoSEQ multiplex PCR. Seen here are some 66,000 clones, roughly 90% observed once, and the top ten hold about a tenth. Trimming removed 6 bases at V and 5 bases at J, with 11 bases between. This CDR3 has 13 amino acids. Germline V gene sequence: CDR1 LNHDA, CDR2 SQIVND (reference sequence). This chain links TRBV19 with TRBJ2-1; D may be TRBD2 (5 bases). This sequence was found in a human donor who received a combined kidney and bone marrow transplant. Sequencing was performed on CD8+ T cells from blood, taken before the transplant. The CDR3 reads CASRGGPDNEQFF. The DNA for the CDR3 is TGTGCCAGTAGAGGAGGACCCGACAATGAGCAGTTCTTC. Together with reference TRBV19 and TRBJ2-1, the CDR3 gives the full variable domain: DGGITQSPKYLFRKEGQNVTLSCEQNLNHDAMYWYRQDPGQGLRLIYYSQIVNDFQKGDIAEGYSVSREKKESFPLTVTSAQKNPTAFYLCASRGGPDNEQFFGPGTRLTVL.